The clone carrying this TCR beta chain rates as medium-sized (0.01 to 0.1%). The antigen is unknown. This entry comes from a study of cytotoxic CD8 clonotypes in ibrutinib-treated CLL. As for the study in general: Once patients had received a median about twelve months of treatment, range 6 to 36, response samples were obtained.

CDR1 WNHNN and CDR2 SYGVQD come from the germline V gene (reference sequence). J gave up 1 base and V 6 bases, and 8 bases lay outside the gene matches. The CDR3 has 16 residues. Study findings and constraints: Public clonotypes, an uncommon group, contracted or remained stable on treatment.

Repertoires were generated with immunoSEQ multiplex PCR, while TCRdb's copy carries only in-frame clones and drops some. The sample contains around 6,600 clones, around 79% of which appear only once. Sequencing was performed on PBMCs, taken before ibrutinib treatment. This chain connects TRBV10-1 to TRBJ1-1; TRBD1 agrees at 10 bases. The receptor was isolated from a human donor with chronic lymphocytic leukemia. CDR3 in amino acids: CASRAGRDRGNTEAFF. CDR3 bases: TGCGCCAGCAGGGCGGGGCGGGACAGGGGGAACACTGAAGCTTTCTTT.